What follows are 5 T cell receptor beta chains derived from one specimen sequenced in a study of CD4+ T cells in melanoma. Assay: immunoSEQ multiplex PCR; the TCRdb copy retains only in-frame clones and omits some. Here the sample spans over 7,500 clones, roughly two thirds being singletons. Material for sequencing was peripheral blood. All receptors derive from a human donor with melanoma.

The V and J genes are TRBV28 and TRBJ2-1, with 12 bases lining up with TRBD2. The CDR3 is 16 amino acids. The junction had 5 bases not matched to a gene; V was cut back by 4 bases and J by 4 bases. Germline V gene lookup returns CDR1 MDHEN and CDR2 SYDVKM. In DNA form, the CDR3 reads TGTGCCAGCAGTTCGACACTAGCGGGGGGTTACAATGAGCAGTTCTTC. Amino acids: CASSSTLAGGYNEQFF. Full variable domain (missing parts from reference TRBV28 and TRBJ2-1): DVKVTQSSRYLVKRTGEKVFLECVQDMDHENMFWYRQDPGLGLRLIYFSYDVKMKEKGDIPEGYSVSREKKERFSLILESASTNQTSMYLCASSSTLAGGYNEQFFGPGTRLTVL.

J is TRBJ1-5 and V is TRBV27; D is uncertain. CDR1 and CDR2 (germline): MNHEY, SMNVEV (reference sequence). V was trimmed by 6 bases and J by 0 bases, leaving 12 bases between them. CDR3 length: 15 residues. This CDR3 is CASRASPSSNQPQHF. DNA for the CDR3: TGTGCCAGCAGGGCCTCCCCCTCTAGCAATCAGCCCCAGCATTTT.

V gene TRBV19 combines with J gene TRBJ1-2; no definite D call. CDR1 is LNHDA, CDR2 SQIVND, per germline (reference sequence). The CDR3 spans 11 residues. V gave up 7 bases and J gave up 4 bases, with 7 bases separating them. Here the CDR3 DNA reads TGTGCCAGTACGCAGAGCTATGGCTACACCTTC. As protein: CASTQSYGYTF.

The rearrangement joins TRBV6-4 to TRBJ2-3; TRBD2 is a possible D gene (7 bases). The CDR3 is 14 amino acids. V was shortened by 8 bases and J by 1 base, with 13 bases between the two germline ends. Germline CDR1 MRHNA, CDR2 SNTAGT. CDR3 residues: CASDWGGCTDTQYF. The CDR3 nucleotides are TGTGCCAGCGATTGGGGGGGCTGCACAGATACGCAGTATTTT.

This clone appeared once. At the DNA level, this CDR3 is encoded by other sequences in the same sample as well. This chain joins TRBV7-6 and TRBJ1-1, with D maybe TRBD1 (6 bases). The V end lost 5 bases, the J end lost 2 bases, and 9 bases lay between the germline ends. This CDR3 is built from 13 residues. Germline V CDR1 and CDR2: SGHVS, FNYEAQ. The CDR3 sequence is CASSGDTNTEAFF. In DNA, the CDR3 is TGTGCCAGCAGCGGGGACACAAACACTGAAGCTTTCTTT.